This T cell receptor beta chain stems from a study of radiotherapy plus CTLA-4 blockade in lung cancer. V was shortened by 10 bases and J by 0 bases, with 13 bases between the two germline ends. The germline CDR1 and CDR2 sequences are ENHRY and SYGVKD. The CDR3 consists of 15 residues. The assay was immunoSEQ multiplex PCR, and TCRdb's table has in-frame clones only and misses some. The data contain 90,000 to 95,000 clones, approximately 83% of them singletons. The rearrangement joins TRBV10-3 to TRBJ2-6; perhaps TRBD2 as D (6 bases). The clonotype originates from a human donor with non-small cell lung cancer who had stable disease on radiotherapy plus ipilimumab. The source was peripheral blood, collected from a patient treated with radiotherapy plus ipilimumab. CDR3 coding DNA: TGTGCCACAGGATCCGGGGGCTCTGGGGCCAACGTCCTGACTTTC. Translating it yields CATGSGGSGANVLTF.